Reported below is one TCR beta chain. Its target is not known. The data were produced by immunoSEQ multiplex PCR, yet TCRdb's version contains in-frame clones alone and is incomplete. This table has 45,000 to 75,000 clones, roughly 93% appearing once. This sample is drawn from a study of human versus mouse CDR3 diversity and MHC coevolution. Overall study: Reportedly, immunoSEQ detects one in 200,000 T cells with minimized PCR bias. Study outcomes and limitations: Human CDR3s averaged more deletions and insertions than mouse CDR3s. iCHAO1 estimated the human TCR beta repertoire at about 1.5 million clonotypes. Among all groups, two of three human donors showed least clonal inequality.

The germline gives CDR1 MNHNS, CDR2 SASEGT. The CDR3 is 16 amino acids. The trim removed 4 bases at V and 4 bases at J, leaving 9 bases unmatched. This TCR came from a person between 55 and 69 years old in good health. The rearrangement uses TRBV6-1 and TRBJ2-5, with 10 bases lining up with TRBD2. Sequencing was performed on naive CD4+ T cells from blood. Subset indicated: CD45RO-negative CD62L-positive naive CD4 T cells. CDR3 bases: TGTGCCAGCAGTGGGACTAGCGGATCCCCCCGAGAGACCCAGTACTTC. It specifies CASSGTSGSPRETQYF.